The 25 T cell receptor beta chains in this list originate from one sample, sequenced in a study of blood T cell repertoires in COVID-19. Produced via immunoSEQ multiplex PCR; TCRdb's table is partial and in-frame only. The data contain 200,000 to 250,000 clones, around nine tenths of them singletons. The sequenced sample was peripheral blood. Source of these receptors: a woman aged 55 to 70 who had recovered from COVID-19.

The genes are TRBV5-1 and TRBJ2-2; D remains ambiguous. This CDR3 is built from 12 residues. The germline CDR1 and CDR2 sequences are SGHRS and YFSETQ. V was trimmed by 4 bases and J by 7 bases, leaving 8 bases between them. CDR3 in amino acids: CASSLTVGELFF. As DNA, the CDR3 is TGCGCCAGCAGCCTGACTGTCGGGGAGCTGTTTTTT.

CDR3 in DNA: TGTGCCAGCAGTTTATCGGCAGGGCCCTATAATTCACCCCTCCACTTT. It translates to CASSLSAGPYNSPLHF. The chain uses TRBV27 and TRBJ1-6; TRBD1 might be the D (5 bases). Germline CDR1 reads MNHEY; CDR2 reads SMNVEV (reference sequence). Trimming cost V 0 bases and J 2 bases, with 8 bases left between them. This CDR3 is built from 16 residues.

The rearrangement joins TRBV27 to TRBJ2-7; D perhaps matches TRBD2 (7 bases). Germline CDR1 reads MNHEY; CDR2 reads SMNVEV (reference sequence). The CDR3 is made up of 15 amino acids. Between the trimmed V and J ends, which lost 6 bases and 5 bases, there was a span of 20 bases. The CDR3 here is CASSKGEAGKHEQYF. The CDR3 region has the DNA TGTGCCAGCAGCAAGGGGGAAGCGGGGAAGCACGAGCAGTACTTC.

The chain combines TRBV5-6 with TRBJ1-3; TRBD1 might be the D (6 bases). The CDR3 sequence is 16 residues long. The germline CDR1 and CDR2 sequences are SGHDT and YYEEEE. The V end was cut by 3 bases, the J end by 5 bases, with 18 bases between. CDR3 amino acids: CASSWIWAGERNTIYF. CDR3 DNA sequence: TGTGCCAGCAGCTGGATCTGGGCAGGGGAACGAAACACCATATATTTT.

The chain employs TRBV16 and TRBJ2-5; 9 nucleotides match TRBD1. Germline V gene sequence: CDR1 KGHSY, CDR2 FQNENV. The CDR3 contains 15 residues. The ends lost 4 bases at V and 6 bases at J; junction bases unmatched: 9. CDR3: CASSPDGQGRQTQYF. The DNA of the CDR3 is TGTGCCAGCAGCCCCGACGGACAGGGGAGGCAGACCCAGTACTTC.

The chain recombines TRBV11-3 with TRBJ2-7; D may be TRBD2 (7 bases). The CDR3 has 14 amino acids. From germline, CDR1 is SGHNT and CDR2 YENEEA. V was shortened by 3 bases and J by 2 bases, with 11 bases between the two germline ends. The CDR3 sequence: CASSLRGGTYEQYF. CDR3 bases: TGTGCCAGCAGCTTGAGGGGGGGAACCTACGAGCAGTACTTC. Drawing the rest from reference TRBV11-3 and TRBJ2-7, the complete variable domain is EAGVVQSPRYKIIEKKQPVAFWCNPISGHNTLYWYLQNLGQGPELLIRYENEEAVDDSQLPKDRFSAERLKGVDSTLKIQPAELGDSAVYLCASSLRGGTYEQYFGPGTRLTVT.

This clone was recorded only once. This sequence joins TRBV6-5 and TRBJ1-1; 7 bases match TRBD1. CDR3 length: 13 residues. J was trimmed by 3 bases and V by 2 bases; bases with no gene match: 0. CDR1 MNHEY and CDR2 SVGAGI come from the germline V gene. The CDR3 is CASSYDRDTEAFF. CDR3 sequence (DNA): TGTGCCAGCAGTTACGACAGGGACACTGAAGCTTTCTTT.

The sample holds a few counts of this clone. This chain links TRBV12-3 or TRBV12-4 with TRBJ1-2, with TRBD1 as a possible D gene (6 bases). V shed 4 bases and J shed 6 bases, with 6 bases lying between them. The CDR3 spans 11 residues. In DNA, the CDR3 is TGTGCCAGCAGTTCAGGGGATGGCTACACCTTC. This sequence encodes CASSSGDGYTF.

The V gene is TRBV11-2, the J gene TRBJ2-7; 10 positions agree with TRBD1. The germline gives CDR1 SGHAT, CDR2 FQNNGV. After removal of 0 bases from V and 5 bases from J, the junction contained 10 bases not matched to a gene. The CDR3 is 17 residues long. CDR3 loop: CASSLDHRDRGMDEQYF. CDR3 in DNA: TGTGCCAGCAGCTTAGATCACCGGGACAGGGGCATGGACGAGCAGTACTTC.

The CDR3 region has the DNA TGTGCCATCAGTGAGTTTAACAGGGACACCTACGAGCAGTACTTC. This translates into CAISEFNRDTYEQYF. The V gene is TRBV10-3, the J gene TRBJ2-7; D is perhaps TRBD1 (6 bases). Trimming cost V 1 base and J 2 bases, with 12 bases left between them. Germline V CDR1 and CDR2: ENHRY, SYGVKD. The CDR3 loop spans 15 amino acids.

The chain employs TRBV10-2 and TRBJ2-7, with TRBD2 matching over 8 bases. J lost 4 bases, V lost 3 bases, and 14 bases had no gene match. Germline V gene data show CDR1 as WSHSY and CDR2 as SAAADI. This CDR3 region has 17 residues. In DNA form, the CDR3 reads TGCGCCAGCAGTGAAACAGGCACCCGGGGGGGTCGGTACGAGCAGTACTTC. This translates into CASSETGTRGGRYEQYF.

The CDR3 spells CASSLGTVNEQYF. In DNA form, the CDR3 reads TGTGCCAGCAGTCTGGGGACAGTCAACGAGCAGTACTTC. The V and J genes are TRBV27 and TRBJ2-7, with 7 bases that match TRBD1. The germline V gene has CDR1 MNHEY and CDR2 SMNVEV (reference sequence). This CDR3 comprises 13 residues. J lost 5 bases, V lost 5 bases, and 6 bases had no gene match.

The chain uses TRBV15 and TRBJ2-2, with D unclear. The CDR3 length is 15 residues. Germline loops: CDR1 LNHNV, CDR2 YYDKDF (reference sequence). The ends were cut back, 0 bases at V and 5 bases at J, with 10 bases in the middle. The CDR3 region is CATSRDPSVTGELFF. The CDR3 DNA reads as TGTGCCACCAGCAGAGATCCCTCGGTGACCGGGGAGCTGTTTTTT.

The chain combines TRBV20-1 with TRBJ1-2, with D maybe TRBD1 (5 bases). This CDR3 has 11 residues. Germline V gene sequence: CDR1 DFQATT, CDR2 SNEGSKA (reference sequence). The DNA for the CDR3 is TGCGGGCTGGGGCACCTCTATGGCTACACCTTC. This codes for CGLGHLYGYTF.

The CDR3 sequence: CASSRSYNEQFF. Written as DNA, the CDR3 is TGTGCCAGCAGTAGGAGCTACAATGAGCAGTTCTTC. The chain is built from TRBV9 and TRBJ2-1; D is undetermined. CDR3 length equals 12 residues. Germline CDR1 and CDR2: SGDLS and YYNGEE. Trimming left V 5 bases short and J 3 bases short, with 6 bases between. The whole variable domain, remainder taken from reference TRBV9 and TRBJ2-1, is DSGVTQTPKHLITATGQRVTLRCSPRSGDLSVYWYQQSLDQGLQFLIQYYNGEERAKGNILERFSAQQFPDLHSELNLSSLELGDSALYFCASSRSYNEQFFGPGTRLTVL.

This clone was counted a few times. The CDR3 protein is CASSKSQTSGGSAYEQYF. The CDR3 DNA follows: TGTGCCAGCAGCAAATCCCAGACTAGCGGGGGGTCGGCCTACGAGCAGTACTTC. The chain carries TRBV21-1 and TRBJ2-7; the D call TRBD2 from the table was never checked on the DNA. TRBV21-1 constitutes a pseudogene. This CDR3 comprises 18 residues.

The chain combines TRBV11-3 with TRBJ2-1, with 7 bases aligning to TRBD1. Germline CDR1 and CDR2: SGHNT and YENEEA. V lost 2 bases and J lost 4; bases outside the gene matches: 5. This CDR3 contains 15 residues. The CDR3 DNA sequence: TGTGCCAGCAGCTTAAGACAGGGACCATACAATGAGCAGTTCTTC. Protein: CASSLRQGPYNEQFF.

CDR3 nucleotides: TGCGCCAGCAGCTTGGATATGAATGAGCAGTTCTTC. Protein product: CASSLDMNEQFF. The J gene is TRBJ2-1, the V gene TRBV5-1, with D hard to call. Trimming left V 0 bases short and J 7 bases short, with 5 bases between. This CDR3 comprises 12 residues. Germline V gene lookup returns CDR1 SGHRS and CDR2 YFSETQ.

This sequence joins TRBV10-3 and TRBJ2-3, with D perhaps matching TRBD2 (6 bases). Germline CDR1 ENHRY, CDR2 SYGVKD. Trimming cost V 9 bases and J 0 bases, with 10 bases left between them. This CDR3 spans 13 amino acids. The CDR3 DNA reads TGTGCCATGAGCGGGCCGAGCACAGATACGCAGTATTTT. Protein product: CAMSGPSTDTQYF.

The J gene is TRBJ2-2, the V gene TRBV6-8; TRBD1 agrees at 10 bases. Trimming took 2 bases from V and 0 from J; bases not matched to a gene: 12. In germline, CDR1 is MNHGY, CDR2 SAAAGT. The CDR3 has 20 residues. The CDR3 here is CASSYPTNRDRGPNTGELFF. The CDR3 DNA reads as TGTGCCAGCAGTTACCCAACTAACCGGGACAGGGGACCGAACACCGGGGAGCTGTTTTTT.

The CDR3 coding sequence is TGTGCCGCTTCGGGGGACAGCCTGAATTCACCCCTCCACTTT. This encodes CAASGDSLNSPLHF. This sequence joins TRBV10-3 and TRBJ1-6; 7 nucleotides line up with TRBD1. V dropped 11 bases and J dropped 7; count of bases not matched to a gene: 11. CDR1 ENHRY and CDR2 SYGVKD come from the germline V gene. The CDR3 extends over 14 amino acids.

The chain is built from TRBV29-1 and TRBJ1-2; D unclear. The CDR3 length is 12 residues. Trimming left V 4 bases short and J 6 bases short, with 12 bases between. Germline V lookup: CDR1 SQVTM, CDR2 ANQGSEA. The CDR3 region is CSVGNGVNGYTF. In nucleotides, the CDR3 is TGCAGCGTTGGAAACGGGGTGAATGGCTACACCTTC. Full variable domain (missing parts from reference TRBV29-1 and TRBJ1-2): SAVISQKPSRDICQRGTSLTIQCQVDSQVTMMFWYRQQPGQSLTLIATANQGSEATYESGFVIDKFPISRPNLTFSTLTVSNMSPEDSSIYLCSVGNGVNGYTFGSGTRLTVV.

The V gene is TRBV5-1, the J gene TRBJ1-6; D is ambiguous. Germline V gives CDR1 SGHRS, CDR2 YFSETQ. CDR3 length: 12 residues. Trimming pared 0 bases from V and 14 bases from J, leaving 9 bases between. The CDR3 DNA follows: TGCGCCAGCAGCTTGGCGGGGAGGACCCTCCACTTT. Amino acid sequence: CASSLAGRTLHF.

The chain has TRBV19 and TRBJ2-3; D is perhaps TRBD1 (6 bases). The germline V gene encodes CDR1 LNHDA and CDR2 SQIVND (reference sequence). The CDR3 has 13 amino acids. V lost 8 bases, J lost 2 bases, and 11 bases lay in between. The CDR3 sequence is CASGDTYTDTQYF. CDR3 DNA sequence: TGTGCCAGTGGGGACACCTACACAGATACGCAGTATTTT.

This chain uses TRBV9 with TRBJ1-6; 7 bases align to TRBD1. The CDR3 length is 14 residues. After removal of 0 bases from V and 10 bases from J, the junction contained 4 bases not matched to a gene. The V gene's germline CDR1 is SGDLS and CDR2 YYNGEE. For the CDR3, the DNA is TGTGCCAGCAGCGTAGCGACAGGGAAGTCACCCCTCCACTTT. Its translation: CASSVATGKSPLHF.